This record looks at one T cell receptor (beta chain) sequence and its context. The antigen remains unidentified. This sample stems from a study of T cells in localized non-small cell lung cancer. Broader study findings: Heterogeneity is still possible, as just one tumor region was sequenced. Highest T cell clonality was seen in uninvolved adjacent lung, surpassing that measured in tumor.

CDR1 and CDR2 (germline): MNHGY, SAAAGT. CDR3 length: 15 residues. V lost 6 bases, J lost 1 base, and 6 bases stayed unmatched. Samples of adjacent lung (free of atypia) were collected at least 2 cm from the tumor margin. Generated by immunoSEQ multiplex PCR, the TCRdb table keeps only in-frame clones and is missing some. Among approximately 1,000 clones, 20% to 25% were seen once, and the ten largest hold about an eighth. Sequencing was performed on normal lung tissue next to the tumor, taken before any cancer treatment. The V call is TRBV6-8, the J call TRBJ1-2, with 9 bases aligning to TRBD1. The TCR was taken from a male donor at least 60 years old with stage III lung adenocarcinoma. CDR3 DNA: TGTGCCAGCAGACCCCCGGGACAGGGTAACTATGGCTACACCTTC. Translated, it gives CASRPPGQGNYGYTF.